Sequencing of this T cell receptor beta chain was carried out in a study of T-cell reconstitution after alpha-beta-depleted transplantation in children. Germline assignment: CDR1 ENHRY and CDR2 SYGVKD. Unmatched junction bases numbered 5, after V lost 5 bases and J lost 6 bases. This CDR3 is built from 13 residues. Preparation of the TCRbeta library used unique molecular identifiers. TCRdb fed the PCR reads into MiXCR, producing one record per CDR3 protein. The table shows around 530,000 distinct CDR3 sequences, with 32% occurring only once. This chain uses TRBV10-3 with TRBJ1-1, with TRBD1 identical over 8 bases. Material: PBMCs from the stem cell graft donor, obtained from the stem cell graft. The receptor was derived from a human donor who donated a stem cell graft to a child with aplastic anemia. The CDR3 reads CAISSGQGSEAFF. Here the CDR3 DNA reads TGTGCCATCAGTTCCGGACAGGGCTCTGAAGCTTTCTTT.